One and the same sample provided the 28 T cell receptor beta chains below, sequenced in a study of cytomegalovirus exposure and HLA in healthy donors. The PCR employed 60 Vbeta primers together with 13 Jbeta primers. Sequenced by immunoSEQ multiplex PCR; TCRdb stores in-frame clones only, minus some. This sample contains about 120,000 clones. Sequenced: PBMCs. The receptors stem from a man in his late teens or twenties in good health and CMV-seronegative.

This chain links TRBV4-1 with TRBJ2-1; the match to TRBD2 covers 8 bases. This CDR3 has 19 residues. Germline V gene sequence: CDR1 MGHRA, CDR2 YSYEKL. Trimming removed 0 bases from V and 0 bases from J; junction bases left unmatched: 10. Written as DNA, the CDR3 is TGCGCCAGCAGCCAAGACAGGGCTAGCGGGCCTGGCTCCTACAATGAGCAGTTCTTC. This sequence encodes CASSQDRASGPGSYNEQFF.

The chain uses TRBV28 and TRBJ1-2, with D possibly matching TRBD1 (5 bases). The germline V and J ends were trimmed by 2 bases and 8 bases, with 18 bases remaining between them. CDR3 size: 15 residues. Germline V gene sequence: CDR1 MDHEN, CDR2 SYDVKM. The CDR3 loop is CASSLERDGAGGYTF. CDR3 bases: TGTGCCAGCAGTTTAGAGCGGGATGGGGCAGGCGGCTACACCTTC.

The V and J genes are TRBV6-5 and TRBJ2-1; D possibly corresponds to TRBD1 (7 bases). Per germline, CDR1 MNHEY and CDR2 SVGAGI. The CDR3 is 15 residues long. V was pared by 5 bases and J by 7 bases, with 18 bases between. The CDR3 bases are TGTGCCAGCAGTCCCCACCTGACAGGGAGGAATGAGCAGTTCTTC. Translated: CASSPHLTGRNEQFF.

The genes are TRBV5-6 and TRBJ1-1; D not certain. V was cut by 6 bases and J by 1 base, with 10 bases left in between. Looked up from germline, CDR1 is SGHDT and CDR2 is YYEEEE. The CDR3 length is 13 residues. The CDR3 nucleotides read TGTGCCAGCACCTGGCGCGGGAACACTGAAGCTTTCTTT. Encoded protein: CASTWRGNTEAFF.

The rearrangement links TRBV18 to TRBJ1-1; 9 bases fit TRBD1. CDR3 length equals 15 residues. Germline loops: CDR1 KGHSH, CDR2 LQKENI. V lost 2 bases and J lost 6; bases outside the gene matches: 7. The CDR3 DNA reads as TGTGCCAGCTCACCAGGATTACAGGGGGCAGCTGAAGCTTTCTTT. Translating it yields CASSPGLQGAAEAFF.

The rearrangement uses TRBV28 and TRBJ1-5, with D possibly TRBD1 on 5 matching bases. V was cut by 2 bases and J by 4 bases, with 12 bases left in between. CDR1 and CDR2 (germline): MDHEN, SYDVKM. CDR3 length: 15 amino acids. CDR3 coding DNA: TGTGCCAGCAGTTTAAGGCAGGGTTTTAATCAGCCCCAGCATTTT. Amino acids: CASSLRQGFNQPQHF.

The J gene is TRBJ1-3, the V gene TRBV19; 10 bases are a match to TRBD1. The CDR3 has 16 residues. V was clipped by 3 bases and J by 3 bases; unmatched bases: 5. CDR1 and CDR2 from the germline V gene are LNHDA and SQIVND (reference sequence). Here the CDR3 reads CASSIPTGGFGNTIYF. The CDR3 bases are TGTGCCAGTAGTATTCCGACAGGGGGCTTTGGAAACACCATATATTTT.

The rearrangement links TRBV6-5 to TRBJ2-5, with D possibly matching TRBD1 (5 bases). Germline assignment: CDR1 MNHEY and CDR2 SVGAGI. V was shortened by 2 bases and J by 2 bases, with 12 bases between the two germline ends. There are 15 residues in the CDR3. CDR3 amino acids: CASSYAVGAQETQYF. CDR3 coding DNA: TGTGCCAGCAGTTACGCGGTAGGGGCACAAGAGACCCAGTACTTC.

The chain employs TRBV7-6 and TRBJ2-3, with 9 positions matching TRBD1. From germline, CDR1 is SGHVS and CDR2 FNYEAQ. The CDR3 is made up of 17 amino acids. Germline trimming cut 3 bases from V and 2 bases from J; bases unmatched to any gene: 9. In DNA, the CDR3 is TGTGCCAGCAGCTTTAGGGGGGGACAGGGACCCACAGATACGCAGTATTTT. Protein product: CASSFRGGQGPTDTQYF.

The rearrangement links TRBV2 to TRBJ2-1, with 9 bases matching TRBD2. CDR1 and CDR2 (germline): SNHLY, FYNNEI. This CDR3 contains 13 residues. J was trimmed by 7 bases and V by 10 bases; bases with no gene match: 8. The CDR3 DNA is TGTGCCACTCAGCGGGAGGTCGTAAATGAGCAGTTCTTC. It translates to CATQREVVNEQFF. Complete variable domain (other parts from reference TRBV2 and TRBJ2-1): EPEVTQTPSHQVTQMGQEVILRCVPISNHLYFYWYRQILGQKVEFLVSFYNNEISEKSEIFDDQFSVERPDGSNFTLKIRSTKLEDSAMYFCATQREVVNEQFFGPGTRLTVL.

CDR3 DNA: TGTGCCTGTCGAGACAGGCAGAACACTGAAGCTTTCTTT. Translation gives CACRDRQNTEAFF. The rearrangement joins TRBV30 to TRBJ1-1; a possible D gene is TRBD1 (6 bases). Germline CDR1 GTSNPN, CDR2 SVGIG (reference sequence). V dropped 6 bases and J dropped 1 base, with 12 bases sitting between them. This CDR3 is 13 amino acids long.

The gene calls are TRBV7-9 and TRBJ2-7; TRBD1 agrees at 10 bases. V dropped 3 bases and J dropped 6; count of bases not matched to a gene: 2. Germline V gene lookup returns CDR1 SEHNR and CDR2 FQNEAQ (reference sequence). CDR3 size: 13 residues. The CDR3 region has the DNA TGTGCCAGCAGCTTCGGACAGGGGGGCGAGCAGTACTTC. It encodes CASSFGQGGEQYF.

V is TRBV18 and J is TRBJ1-1; D is possibly TRBD1 (6 bases). Germline assignment: CDR1 KGHSH and CDR2 LQKENI. V lost 5 bases and J lost 3, with 10 bases in between. The CDR3 loop spans 13 amino acids. The CDR3 here is CASSKGGDTEAFF. The CDR3 bases are TGTGCCAGCTCAAAAGGGGGGGACACTGAAGCTTTCTTT.

This chain connects TRBV29-1 to TRBJ2-7; TRBD2 aligns across 7 bases. CDR1 SQVTM and CDR2 ANQGSEA come from the germline V gene. The CDR3 loop spans 12 amino acids. V trimming: 4 bases; J trimming: 6 bases; junction bases outside the gene matches: 6. Here the CDR3 reads CSVVGGRGEQYF. Written as DNA, the CDR3 is TGCAGCGTTGTAGGCGGGAGAGGCGAGCAGTACTTC.

This chain uses TRBV10-2 with TRBJ2-6, with a possible D match to TRBD2 (5 bases). CDR1 WSHSY and CDR2 SAAADI come from the germline V gene. Trimming cost V 3 bases and J 0 bases, with 6 bases left between them. This CDR3 is built from 15 residues. For the CDR3, the DNA is TGCGCCAGCAGTGATGGAGGCTCTGGGGCCAACGTCCTGACTTTC. This codes for CASSDGGSGANVLTF.

The chain couples TRBV2 to TRBJ1-4; TRBD1 agrees at 8 bases. Trimming removed 6 bases from V and 8 bases from J; junction bases left unmatched: 14. The length of the CDR3 is 16 residues. Germline values: CDR1 SNHLY, CDR2 FYNNEI. DNA for the CDR3: TGTGCCAGCAGACGTACTACACAGGGGGAGCGCGAAAAACTGTTTTTT. It encodes CASRRTTQGEREKLFF.

The chain employs TRBV5-4 and TRBJ1-1; tentatively, D is TRBD1 (5 bases). Trimming stripped 4 bases from V and 1 base from J, with 14 bases between. CDR3 length: 15 amino acids. The germline V gene has CDR1 SGHNT and CDR2 YYREEE (reference sequence). CDR3 region: CASSLPGLGNTEAFF. CDR3 DNA sequence: TGTGCCAGCAGCCTCCCGGGACTTGGGAACACTGAAGCTTTCTTT.

The chain recombines TRBV2 with TRBJ1-2; TRBD1 matches 7 bases. CDR1 and CDR2 from the germline V gene are SNHLY and FYNNEI. The V and J ends lost 4 bases and 4 bases, in that order; junction bases with no gene match: 9. The CDR3 loop spans 15 amino acids. DNA for the CDR3: TGTGCCAGCAGTGTTGGCAGGGGGAAGGGCTATGGCTACACCTTC. Encoded protein: CASSVGRGKGYGYTF.

The chain employs TRBV5-4 and TRBJ1-2; no clear D. The V and J ends lost 0 bases and 0 bases respectively, with 9 bases between them. The CDR3 loop spans 15 amino acids. CDR1 SGHNT and CDR2 YYREEE come from the germline V gene (reference sequence). CDR3 in amino acids: CASSLGGGPNYGYTF. The CDR3 region has the DNA TGTGCCAGCAGCTTGGGCGGAGGGCCTAACTATGGCTACACCTTC.

In DNA form, the CDR3 reads TGTGCCAGCAGTTCGGGGAATTATCAGCCCCAGCATTTT. It encodes CASSSGNYQPQHF. The rearrangement uses TRBV27 and TRBJ1-5; D is unclear. Germline values: CDR1 MNHEY, CDR2 SMNVEV (reference sequence). Trimming removed 4 bases from V and 5 bases from J, with 9 bases in between. This CDR3 spans 13 amino acids.

The J gene is TRBJ1-1, the V gene TRBV5-1; 8 bases are a match to TRBD1. Germline V lookup: CDR1 SGHRS, CDR2 YFSETQ. V shed 3 bases, J shed 1 base, and the junction held 5 bases outside the gene matches. This CDR3 has 15 residues. CDR3 sequence (DNA): TGCGCCAGCAGCTCTCGACAGGGGTCGAACACTGAAGCTTTCTTT. Protein product: CASSSRQGSNTEAFF.

The J gene is TRBJ2-5, the V gene TRBV6-1; 9 nucleotides match TRBD1. J was trimmed by 4 bases and V by 6 bases; bases with no gene match: 6. Germline V gene data show CDR1 as MNHNS and CDR2 as SASEGT. CDR3 length: 14 amino acids. The CDR3 protein is CASRPGQGAETQYF. For the CDR3, the DNA is TGTGCCAGCAGGCCGGGACAGGGTGCAGAGACCCAGTACTTC.

This sequence joins TRBV7-9 and TRBJ1-3; TRBD1 matches 8 bases. This CDR3 region has 16 residues. Germline loops: CDR1 SEHNR, CDR2 FQNEAQ (reference sequence). J lost 0 bases, V lost 4 bases, and 5 bases had no gene match. The CDR3: CASSSGTGHSGNTIYF. The CDR3 region has the DNA TGTGCCAGCAGCTCCGGGACAGGACACTCTGGAAACACCATATATTTT.

V gene TRBV10-3 combines with J gene TRBJ1-1; 8 bases fit TRBD1. Germline V CDR1 and CDR2: ENHRY, SYGVKD. The CDR3 runs to 14 residues. After removal of 4 bases from V and 1 base from J, the junction contained 2 bases not matched to a gene. The CDR3 here is CAISGQGQNTEAFF. CDR3 nucleotides: TGTGCCATCAGTGGACAGGGGCAGAACACTGAAGCTTTCTTT.

The chain combines TRBV2 with TRBJ2-7; TRBD1 aligns across 10 bases. Germline CDR1 and CDR2: SNHLY and FYNNEI. V gave up 5 bases and J gave up 12 bases; unmatched junction bases: 4. The CDR3 has 11 amino acids. The CDR3 DNA reads as TGTGCCAGCAGTCGCCGGGACAGGGGGTACTTC. It yields the protein CASSRRDRGYF.

J is TRBJ2-7 and V is TRBV7-2, with TRBD1 identical over 11 bases. V trimming: 5 bases; J trimming: 3 bases; junction bases outside the gene matches: 9. The V gene's germline CDR1 is SGHTA and CDR2 FQGNSA. CDR3 length: 16 amino acids. The CDR3: CASSPSTGTGGYEQYF. CDR3 coding DNA: TGTGCCAGCAGCCCTTCAACCGGGACAGGGGGCTACGAGCAGTACTTC. The whole variable domain, filled in from reference TRBV7-2 and TRBJ2-7, reads GAGVSQSPSNKVTEKGKDVELRCDPISGHTALYWYRQSLGQGLEFLIYFQGNSAPDKSGLPSDRFSAERTGGSVSTLTIQRTQQEDSAVYLCASSPSTGTGGYEQYFGPGTRLTVT.

The V and J genes are TRBV29-1 and TRBJ2-3; tentative D call: TRBD2 (5 bases). Looked up from germline, CDR1 is SQVTM and CDR2 is ANQGSEA. The CDR3 length is 10 residues. V lost 6 bases and J 6 bases, leaving 7 bases between the germline ends. CDR3 sequence reads: CSVREDTQYF. The CDR3 DNA is TGCAGCGTGAGGGAGGATACGCAGTATTTT.

The rearrangement uses TRBV28 and TRBJ1-2; TRBD1 matches at 11 bases. Germline V gives CDR1 MDHEN, CDR2 SYDVKM. J was trimmed by 2 bases and V by 3 bases; bases with no gene match: 5. The CDR3 has 16 residues. The CDR3 DNA follows: TGTGCCAGCAGTTTCCCCGGGACAGGGGGAAACTATGGCTACACCTTC. Its protein product is CASSFPGTGGNYGYTF.